This T cell receptor beta chain was documented in a study of blood T cell repertoires in COVID-19. As for the study in general: Acute and convalescent COVID-19 samples came from the United States, Italy and Spain. The cDNA or gDNA used as material had been derived from T cells, B-cell-depleted T cells, or PBMCs.

Authors' data handling: Reference gene primers were amplified, and this amplification served to estimate nucleated cell counts. Sequencing was performed with immunoSEQ multiplex PCR; in TCRdb, only in-frame clones are kept and a portion is missing. V, J and clone size were drawn from that table, and D and trimming were deduced from the DNA. The sample holds fewer than 95,000 clones; roughly 88% are singletons and the top ten take 27%. The V gene's germline CDR1 is GTSNPN and CDR2 SVGIG (reference sequence). This CDR3 comprises 14 residues. Trimming took off 0 bases at V and 5 bases at J, with 10 bases between the two ends.

The chain couples TRBV30 to TRBJ1-4, with D maybe TRBD1 (6 bases). Sequenced input: peripheral blood. This receptor was identified in a man aged 50 to 60 with active or convalescent COVID-19. Written as DNA, the CDR3 is TGTGCCTGGAGTGTAGCAGGGGAGAATGAAAAACTGTTTTTT. The encoded protein is CAWSVAGENEKLFF.